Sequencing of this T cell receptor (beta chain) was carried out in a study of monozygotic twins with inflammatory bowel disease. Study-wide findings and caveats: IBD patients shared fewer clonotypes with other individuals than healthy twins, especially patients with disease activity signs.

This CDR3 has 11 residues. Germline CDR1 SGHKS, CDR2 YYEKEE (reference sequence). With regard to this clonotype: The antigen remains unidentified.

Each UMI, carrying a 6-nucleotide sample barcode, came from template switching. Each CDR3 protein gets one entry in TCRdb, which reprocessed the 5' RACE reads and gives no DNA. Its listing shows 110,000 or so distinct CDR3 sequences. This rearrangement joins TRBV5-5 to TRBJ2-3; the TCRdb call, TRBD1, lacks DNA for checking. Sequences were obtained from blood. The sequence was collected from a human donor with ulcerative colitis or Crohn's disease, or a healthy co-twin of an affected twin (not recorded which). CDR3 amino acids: CASSQGYTQYF.